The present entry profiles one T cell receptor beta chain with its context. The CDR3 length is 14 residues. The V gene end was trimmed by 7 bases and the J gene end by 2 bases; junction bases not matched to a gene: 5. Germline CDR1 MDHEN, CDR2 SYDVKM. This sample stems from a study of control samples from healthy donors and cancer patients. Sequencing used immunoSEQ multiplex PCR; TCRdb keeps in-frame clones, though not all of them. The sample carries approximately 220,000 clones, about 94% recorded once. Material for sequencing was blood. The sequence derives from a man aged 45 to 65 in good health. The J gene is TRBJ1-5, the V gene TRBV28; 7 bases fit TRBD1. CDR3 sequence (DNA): TGTGCCAGCACCTCAGGACAGGGCAATCAGCCCCAGCATTTT. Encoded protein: CASTSGQGNQPQHF. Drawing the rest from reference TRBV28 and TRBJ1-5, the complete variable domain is DVKVTQSSRYLVKRTGEKVFLECVQDMDHENMFWYRQDPGLGLRLIYFSYDVKMKEKGDIPEGYSVSREKKERFSLILESASTNQTSMYLCASTSGQGNQPQHFGDGTRLSIL.